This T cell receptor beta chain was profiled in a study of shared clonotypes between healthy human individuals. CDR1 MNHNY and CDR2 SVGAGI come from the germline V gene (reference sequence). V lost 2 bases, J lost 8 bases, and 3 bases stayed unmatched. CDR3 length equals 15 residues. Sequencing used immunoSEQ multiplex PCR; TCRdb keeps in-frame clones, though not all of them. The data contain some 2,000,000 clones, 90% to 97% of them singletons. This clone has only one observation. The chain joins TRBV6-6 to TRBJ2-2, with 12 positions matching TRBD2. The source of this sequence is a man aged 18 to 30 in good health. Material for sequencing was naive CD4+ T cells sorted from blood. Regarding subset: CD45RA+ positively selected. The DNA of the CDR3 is TGTGCCAGCAGTTACCAACTAGCGGGAGGTGGGGAGCTGTTTTTT. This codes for CASSYQLAGGGELFF.